These 5 T cell receptor beta chains share one sample of origin, sequenced in a study of beta chain features in type 1 diabetes. What was sequenced were expressed TCRB transcripts, since all of the isolated RNA had been reverse transcribed. Data came from immunoSEQ multiplex PCR; TCRdb stores just in-frame clones and leaves some out. The data show about 350,000 clones, about 18% seen once. The sequencing sample was made of naive CD4+ T cells from blood. The receptor source for this set is a young woman in good health.

The chain couples TRBV30 to TRBJ2-4, with 7 nucleotides matching TRBD2. Per the germline V gene, CDR1 is GTSNPN and CDR2 is SVGIG (reference sequence). CDR3 length equals 14 residues. The V gene end was trimmed by 5 bases and the J gene end by 6 bases; junction bases not matched to a gene: 10. The CDR3 sequence is CAWVDSGKRNIQYF. The CDR3 DNA is TGTGCCTGGGTAGACAGCGGGAAAAGAAACATTCAGTACTTC.

The sample holds a few counts of this clone. The chain recombines TRBV10-3 with TRBJ2-7; a possible D gene is TRBD2 (5 bases). The CDR3 has 15 amino acids. Germline loops: CDR1 ENHRY, CDR2 SYGVKD. The V end was cut by 0 bases, the J end by 2 bases, with 11 bases between. The CDR3 DNA reads as TGTGCCATCAGTGAGTCGAGCGGCTCAGCCTACGAGCAGTACTTC. This encodes CAISESSGSAYEQYF.

This clone was detected only a few times. The chain links TRBV30 to TRBJ1-1; 9 bases are shared with TRBD1. The CDR3 has 12 residues. Germline V gene sequence: CDR1 GTSNPN, CDR2 SVGIG (reference sequence). The J segment lost 11 bases and the V segment lost 3 bases, leaving 7 bases of the junction unmatched. CDR3 sequence: CAWRHPGTGAFF. The CDR3 DNA reads as TGTGCCTGGAGACACCCCGGGACAGGGGCTTTCTTT.

The chain recombines TRBV4-2 with TRBJ2-7; D gene ambiguous. Germline CDR1 reads LGHNA; CDR2 reads YNFKEQ. CDR3 length: 14 residues. Trimming removed 1 base from V and 2 bases from J, with 9 bases in between. CDR3 nucleotides: TGTGCCAGCAGCCAAGCGGAGCTCACCTACGAGCAGTACTTC. Translation gives CASSQAELTYEQYF.

Remarks on this clone: Distinct nucleotide sequences in the sample also encode this CDR3. V and J are TRBV18 and TRBJ1-5; D call uncertain. Germline V gene lookup returns CDR1 KGHSH and CDR2 LQKENI. V was clipped by 5 bases and J by 5 bases, with 10 bases between them. CDR3 size: 13 residues. CDR3 loop: CASSRGRDQPQHF. DNA for the CDR3: TGTGCCAGCTCAAGAGGGAGGGATCAGCCCCAGCATTTT.